This T cell receptor (beta chain) was captured in a study of blood T cell repertoires in COVID-19. Per the original methods: Estimation of nucleated cell counts was performed using reference gene primer amplification. The assay was immunoSEQ multiplex PCR, and TCRdb's table has in-frame clones only and misses some. V, J and clone size are taken as reported in that table, and D and trimming were inferred from the DNA itself. The repertoire holds fewer than 200,000 clones, with about 80% as singletons. Per the germline V gene, CDR1 is SNHLY and CDR2 is FYNNEI. Trimming took 6 bases from V and 7 from J; bases not matched to a gene: 11. The CDR3 has 16 amino acids.

Sequenced input: peripheral blood. This TCR was sampled from a man aged 55-75 years with acute or convalescent COVID-19. The chain couples TRBV2 to TRBJ2-1, with TRBD2 matching over 11 bases. CDR3 loop: CASRVSGTSGSNEQFF. CDR3 in DNA: TGTGCCAGCAGAGTCTCCGGGACTAGCGGTTCTAATGAGCAGTTCTTC.